Shown below are 14 T cell receptor beta chains from a single sample sequenced in a study of CD8+ T cells in alopecia areata (dated by TCRdb to 2017 to 2018). Cells from pooled mouse cutaneous lymph nodes were stained for CD4, CD8alpha, NKG2D, NKG2ACE and other markers and then sorted on a BD Influx. The library relied on the immunoSEQ multiplex PCR assay. For TCR sequencing, RNA was extracted from every sample and reverse transcribed into cDNA to serve as template. In TCRdb, the immuneACCESS table is reduced to in-frame sequences with V and J assigned. These tables do not hold every clone; where another copy was compared, an unresolved V gene accounts for under half, and the others remain unexplained. This sample has 200,000 to 300,000 clones in the table, none counted a single time. About 1.1% of the sample goes to the ten largest clones. Sequencing input: CD4+ T cells sorted from a lymph node. Every receptor here comes from a C3H/HeJ mouse with alopecia areata. The MHC haplotype that this mouse strain carries is H2-k.

In regard to this clone: Genes here carry mouse names. The CDR3 extends 4 residues past the end of the read, so its final part is completed from the germline J gene. V and J are TRBV13-3 and TRBJ2-3; 8 bases are a match to TRBD2. This CDR3 is 15 amino acids long. Germline trimming cut 2 bases from V and 3 bases from J; bases unmatched to any gene: 5. The germline V gene encodes CDR1 NNHDY and CDR2 SYVADS. The sequenced part of the CDR3 DNA is TGTGCCAGCAGTGAGGGGGGGGCGAGGGCAGAA. Translating it yields CASSEGGARAE. The complete CDR3 protein is CASSEGGARAETLYF.

With regard to this clone: Genes and germline come from the mouse. From the germline J gene comes the end of the CDR3, since the read stops 4 residues before it. The chain combines TRBV13-1 with TRBJ2-7; 13 bases align to TRBD2. The germline CDR1 and CDR2 sequences are NSHNY and SYGAGN. V trimming: 5 bases; J trimming: 3 bases; junction bases outside the gene matches: 2. The CDR3 extends over 14 amino acids. CDR3 sequence reads: CASRGTGGGYEQYF. The part of the CDR3 DNA that was read is TGTGCCAGCAGGGGGACTGGGGGGGGCTAT.

Points on this clone: Gene names are mouse gene names. The sequenced fragment ends 4 residues before the CDR3 boundary, so the rest is inferred from the germline J gene. J is TRBJ2-7 and V is TRBV13-3, with 7 bases fitting TRBD2. Germline assignment: CDR1 NNHDY and CDR2 SYVADS. The length of the CDR3 is 13 residues. CDR3 in amino acids: CASSALGVYEQYF. The sequenced CDR3 bases are TGTGCCAGCAGTGCCCTGGGGGTATAT.

This clone was counted only a few times. The gene names given are mouse names. Coverage ceases 4 residues before the CDR3 finishes, and the germline J gene fills in the end. The chain recombines TRBV13-3 with TRBJ2-3; 8 nucleotides agree with TRBD1. This CDR3 spans 13 amino acids. The V gene's germline CDR1 is NNHDY and CDR2 SYVADS. CDR3 protein: CASSDRGRETLYF. The covered CDR3 bases are TGTGCCAGCAGTGACAGGGGGCGAGAA.

About this clone: Each gene name is a mouse one. The read ends 4 residues early relative to the CDR3; the germline J gene fills the gap. This sequence joins TRBV13-1 and TRBJ1-2; no clear D. Between the trimmed V and J ends, which lost 5 bases and 1 base, there was a span of 9 bases. CDR1 NSHNY and CDR2 SYGAGN come from the germline V gene. The CDR3 is 13 residues long. The CDR3: CASSDTKNSDYTF. Incomplete CDR3 DNA: TGTGCCAGCAGCGACACAAAAAACTCC.

This clone was counted a few times. The gene symbols are mouse symbols. The read ends 4 residues early relative to the CDR3; the germline J gene fills the gap. The V call is TRBV17, the J call TRBJ1-1; 9 positions agree with TRBD1. V shed 5 bases and J 0 bases; nucleotides not matched to a gene: 10. CDR3 length: 17 amino acids. Per germline, CDR1 MNHDT and CDR2 YYDKIL. The DNA read from the CDR3 is TGTGCTAGCAGTGCCCCCGGGACAGGGAGAGCAAACACA. This codes for CASSAPGTGRANT. The CDR3 as a whole reads CASSAPGTGRANTEVFF. The complete variable domain, with remaining parts taken from reference TRBV17 and TRBJ1-1, reads DTTVKQNPRYKLARVGKPVNLICSQTMNHDTMYWYQKKPNQAPKLLLFYYDKILNREADTFEKFQSSRPNNSFCSLYIGSAGLEYSAMYLCASSAPGTGRANTEVFFGKGTRLTVV.

A few counts support this clone. The genes are named according to mouse. From the germline J gene comes the end of the CDR3, since the read stops 4 residues before it. The rearrangement uses TRBV5 and TRBJ2-7; TRBD1 is a possible D gene (5 bases). The germline CDR1 and CDR2 sequences are LGHNA and YNLKQL (reference sequence). The CDR3 length is 13 residues. CDR3 bases read: TGTGCCAGCAGCCTCTCAGGGTTGGAT. It yields the protein CASSLSGLD. The entire CDR3 protein reads CASSLSGLDEQYF.

About this clone: Gene names and germline refer to mouse. The read gets to within 4 residues of the CDR3 end, and the germline J gene fills in the rest. The rearrangement joins TRBV13-3 to TRBJ2-2; the D gene is possibly TRBD1 (6 bases). The CDR3 loop spans 15 amino acids. V lost 4 bases and J 1 base, leaving 11 bases between the germline ends. Germline V gene lookup returns CDR1 NNHDY and CDR2 SYVADS. The CDR3 bases that were read are TGTGCCAGCAGTCTCCGGGACAAAAACACCGGG. It translates to CASSLRDKNTG. The complete CDR3 reads CASSLRDKNTGQLYF. The complete variable domain, with remaining parts taken from reference TRBV13-3 and TRBJ2-2, reads EAAVTQSPRSKVAVTGGKVTLSCHQTNNHDYMYWYRQDTGHGLRLIHYSYVADSTEKGDIPDGYKASRPSQENFSLILELASLSQTAVYFCASSLRDKNTGQLYFGEGSKLTVL.

This clone was detected a few times. All gene names here are mouse names. The read stops 4 residues short of the end of the CDR3; the missing end is completed from the germline J gene. The V call is TRBV31, the J call TRBJ2-4; 8 bases line up with TRBD2. CDR1 and CDR2 from the germline V gene are GKSSPN and SITVG. The CDR3 loop spans 13 amino acids. Germline trimming cut 7 bases from V and 0 bases from J; bases unmatched to any gene: 3. CDR3 loop: CASTGGSQNTLYF. Partial CDR3 DNA: TGTGCCTCCACTGGGGGTAGTCAAAAC.

This clone came up a few times. All gene names here are mouse names. The CDR3 end falls 4 residues outside the read, so it is completed with the germline J gene. This sequence joins TRBV13-3 and TRBJ2-3; 7 bases match TRBD2. Germline loops: CDR1 NNHDY, CDR2 SYVADS. This CDR3 comprises 14 residues. The V gene end was trimmed by 3 bases and the J gene end by 3 bases; junction bases not matched to a gene: 4. CDR3 sequence: CASSVWGRAETLYF. CDR3 bases read: TGTGCCAGCAGTGTCTGGGGGAGGGCAGAA.

This clone was observed a handful of times. Gene names and germline match the mouse. The read falls 3 residues short of the CDR3 end, and the missing part is taken from the germline J gene. The rearrangement links TRBV5 to TRBJ1-6, with TRBD1 matching over 10 bases. TRBJ1-6 is filed as an ORF, its function uncertain. Losses at the gene ends were 2 bases for V and 1 base for J; bases not matched to a gene: 5. Germline CDR1 is LGHNA and CDR2 is YNLKQL (reference sequence). The CDR3 is 18 amino acids. This CDR3 is CASSQLTGGASYNSPLYF. The part of the CDR3 DNA that was read is TGTGCCAGCAGCCAACTGACAGGGGGCGCCTCCTATAATTCGCCC.

In its sample, this clone was seen many times. Gene names are mouse gene names. With the read ending 4 residues before the CDR3 end, the germline J gene is used to fill in that end. This specimen includes other DNA sequences encoding the same CDR3. The genes are TRBV5 and TRBJ2-3, with D perhaps TRBD1 (5 bases). Trimming stripped 2 bases from V and 0 bases from J, with 6 bases between. Germline CDR1 reads LGHNA; CDR2 reads YNLKQL (reference sequence). The CDR3 runs to 14 residues. The sequenced CDR3 bases are TGTGCCAGCAGCCAACAGGGAAGTGCAGAA. Its protein is CASSQQGSAE. Given in full, the CDR3 is CASSQQGSAETLYF.

On this clone: Mouse gene names and germline throughout. The CDR3 end falls 4 residues outside the read, so it is completed with the germline J gene. In the same sample, other DNA sequences code for this CDR3. V and J are TRBV19 and TRBJ2-2; TRBD2 is a possible D gene (6 bases). The CDR3 spans 15 residues. The V gene's germline CDR1 is FNHDT and CDR2 SITEND (reference sequence). The germline V and J ends were trimmed by 2 bases and 0 bases, with 8 bases remaining between them. CDR3: CASSIGGANTGQLYF. The DNA read from the CDR3 is TGTGCCAGCAGTATTGGGGGAGCAAACACCGGG.

About this clone: Gene names and germline refer to mouse. The read comes to an end 4 residues before the CDR3 does, leaving the germline J gene to fill in the end. The gene calls are TRBV29 and TRBJ2-3; 10 bases map to TRBD2. This CDR3 is 15 amino acids long. The germline V gene has CDR1 MSHET and CDR2 SYDVDS. V lost 6 bases, J lost 0 bases, and 3 bases stayed unmatched. The CDR3 sequence is CASRLGGLSAETLYF. CDR3 DNA, as far as it was read: TGTGCTAGCAGGCTGGGGGGGCTTAGTGCAGAA. The full variable domain, with the rest looked up from reference TRBV29 and TRBJ2-3, is DMKVTQMPRYLIKRMGENVLLECGQDMSHETMYWYRQDPGLGLQLIYISYDVDSNSEGDIPKGYRVSRKKREHFSLILDSAKTNQTSVYFCASRLGGLSAETLYFGSGTRLTVL.